A single sample gave rise to the 4 T cell receptor beta chains below, sequenced in a study of CD8 T cells in ankylosing spondylitis. TCRdb re-derived calls from the 5' RACE reads in MiXCR, one entry per CDR3 protein. Of about 240,000 distinct CDR3 sequences in the sample, roughly a tenth are singletons; the top ten hold less than 7%. The sequenced material came from blood, either unsorted or a sorted T cell fraction (not recorded which). Receptors originate from a male donor with ankylosing spondylitis or in good health (not recorded which).

This clonotype was detected only a few times. CDR3 DNA: TGTGCCAGCAGTTGGGGAACTAGCGCTCAAGATACGCAGTATTTT. Amino acid sequence: CASSWGTSAQDTQYF. The chain uses TRBV27 and TRBJ2-3; 7 bases match TRBD2. V shed 4 bases and J 5 bases; nucleotides not matched to a gene: 9. Germline V gene lookup returns CDR1 MNHEY and CDR2 SMNVEV (reference sequence). This CDR3 has 15 residues.

This clonotype was counted many times. The chain recombines TRBV5-1 with TRBJ2-4, with D maybe TRBD1 (6 bases). This CDR3 region has 16 residues. The germline V gene encodes CDR1 SGHRS and CDR2 YFSETQ. The V end was cut by 4 bases, the J end by 3 bases, with 17 bases between. CDR3 sequence: CASSLMTGIHKNIQYF. The CDR3 bases are TGCGCCAGCAGCCTAATGACAGGCATTCACAAAAACATTCAGTACTTC. The full variable domain, completed using reference TRBV5-1 and TRBJ2-4, is KAGVTQTPRYLIKTRGQQVTLSCSPISGHRSVSWYQQTPGQGLQFLFEYFSETQRNKGNFPGRFSGRQFSNSRSEMNVSTLELGDSALYLCASSLMTGIHKNIQYFGAGTRLSVL.

This clonotype was observed many times. The gene calls are TRBV6-5 and TRBJ1-1; D is unresolved. CDR1 and CDR2 (germline): MNHEY, SVGAGI. The V end lost 2 bases, the J end lost 4 bases, and 8 bases lay between the germline ends. The CDR3 sequence is 13 residues long. In nucleotides, the CDR3 is TGTGCCAGCAGTTACCGCGAGGGCACTGAAGCTTTCTTT. Protein: CASSYREGTEAFF.

This clonotype was counted at least ten times. The chain joins TRBV12-3 or TRBV12-4 to TRBJ1-2; the D gene is possibly TRBD1 (5 bases). This CDR3 is built from 14 residues. Trimming removed 2 bases at V and 0 bases at J, with 7 bases between. CDR3 amino acids: CASSLRQTNYGYTF. The CDR3 bases are TGTGCCAGCAGTTTACGACAGACTAACTATGGCTACACCTTC.